The present entry profiles one TCR beta chain with its context. The antigen is not known. Some clones are missing from TCRdb's copy, which holds only in-frame ones; the method was immunoSEQ multiplex PCR. The sample contains approximately 5,500 clones, about three quarters of which appear only once. This sample was taken from a study of cytotoxic CD8 clonotypes in ibrutinib-treated CLL. Notes on the study in general: Shared public clonotypes were rare, and on treatment they either got smaller or stayed the same. Patients showed higher baseline clonality than age-matched healthy donors, and it tracked circulating CD8+ T-cell counts.

The CDR3 contains 16 residues. Between the trimmed V and J ends, which lost 3 bases and 0 bases, there was a span of 12 bases. From germline, CDR1 is LNHDA and CDR2 SQIVND (reference sequence). The material sequenced was PBMCs, taken before ibrutinib treatment. The origin of this receptor is a human donor with chronic lymphocytic leukemia. The rearrangement joins TRBV19 to TRBJ1-5, with TRBD1 as a possible D gene (6 bases). This CDR3 reads CASSIRGPGSNQPQHF. The CDR3, as DNA: TGTGCCAGTAGTATCCGGGGGCCGGGTAGCAATCAGCCCCAGCATTTT.